The 3 T cell receptor beta chains below come from one sample, sequenced in a study of OX40 agonist ivuxolimab in advanced cancers. The library relied on the immunoSEQ multiplex PCR assay. TCRdb stores this immuneACCESS table with in-frame sequences only. Part of the clones is absent; in the studies checked, under half of the shortfall reflects unresolved V genes, and no reason is known for the rest. In this sample the table shows about 80,000 clones, 80% to 90% of which occur a single time. The ten top clones hold less than 0.4% of the sample. The starting material was CD4+ or CD8+ T cells sorted from blood, obtained in a trial of the OX40 agonist ivuxolimab. These receptors originate from an adult with an advanced solid tumor such as melanoma, head and neck, liver or kidney cancer.

This chain joins TRBV9 and TRBJ2-5; D possibly corresponds to TRBD2 (6 bases). Germline values: CDR1 SGDLS, CDR2 YYNGEE. CDR3 length: 15 residues. V lost 0 bases to trimming and J lost 5 bases, with 14 bases between them. In DNA, the CDR3 is TGTGCCAGCAGCGTAGCCGGAGGGGCGGGGGAGACCCAGTACTTC. It translates to CASSVAGGAGETQYF.

The V call is TRBV5-5, the J call TRBJ1-6, with D uncertain. The length of the CDR3 is 19 residues. Trimming shortened V by 2 bases and J by 0 bases, and 18 bases separated the two germline ends. Germline CDR1 SGHKS, CDR2 YYEKEE (reference sequence). DNA of the CDR3: TGTGCCAGCAGCTTTGCTCCCACTGACGGGAGCTCCTATAATTCACCCCTCCACTTT. The encoded protein is CASSFAPTDGSSYNSPLHF.

This sequence joins TRBV29-1 and TRBJ1-2, with D uncertain. V was clipped by 2 bases and J by 8 bases, with 15 bases between them. This CDR3 contains 13 residues. Looked up from germline, CDR1 is SQVTM and CDR2 is ANQGSEA. The CDR3 region has the DNA TGCAGCGTTGAATTAGGGTCTGGGAGCGGCTACACCTTC. Translated, it gives CSVELGSGSGYTF.